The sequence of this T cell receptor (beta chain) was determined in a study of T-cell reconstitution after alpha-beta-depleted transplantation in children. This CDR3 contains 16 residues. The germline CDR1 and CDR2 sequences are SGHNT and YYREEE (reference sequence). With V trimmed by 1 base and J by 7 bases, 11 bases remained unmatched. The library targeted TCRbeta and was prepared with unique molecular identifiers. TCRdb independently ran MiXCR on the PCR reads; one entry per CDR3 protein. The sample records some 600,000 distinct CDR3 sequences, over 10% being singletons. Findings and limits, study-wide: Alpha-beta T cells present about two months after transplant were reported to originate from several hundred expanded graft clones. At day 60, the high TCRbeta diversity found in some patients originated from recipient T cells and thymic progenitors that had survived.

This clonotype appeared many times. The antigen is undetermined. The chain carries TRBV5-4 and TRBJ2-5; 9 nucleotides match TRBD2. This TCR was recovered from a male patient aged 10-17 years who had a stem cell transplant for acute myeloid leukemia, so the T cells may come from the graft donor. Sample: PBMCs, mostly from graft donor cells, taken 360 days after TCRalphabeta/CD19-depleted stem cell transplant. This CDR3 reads CASSLMSGGLSMTQYF. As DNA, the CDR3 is TGTGCCAGCAGCTTGATGAGCGGGGGGCTCTCAATGACCCAGTACTTC.